These 5 T cell receptor beta chains were sequenced from one sample in a study of blood T cell repertoires in COVID-19. Repertoires were generated with immunoSEQ multiplex PCR, while TCRdb's copy carries only in-frame clones and drops some. The sample lists approximately 160,000 clones, 80% to 90% occurring once. Sequencing input: PBMCs or T cells enriched from blood (not recorded which). These receptors were collected from a man aged 50 to 59 who had recovered from COVID-19.

This clone has just a few counts. The chain has TRBV30 and TRBJ1-2; 7 bases map to TRBD1. Unmatched junction bases numbered 7, after V lost 3 bases and J lost 0 bases. Germline CDR1 and CDR2: GTSNPN and SVGIG (reference sequence). The CDR3 extends over 15 amino acids. The CDR3 region is CAWRDTGETNYGYTF. In DNA form, the CDR3 reads TGTGCCTGGAGGGACACAGGGGAAACTAACTATGGCTACACCTTC.

The rearrangement joins TRBV30 to TRBJ1-2; the match to TRBD1 covers 7 bases. The trim removed 5 bases at V and 7 bases at J, leaving 13 bases unmatched. The length of the CDR3 is 14 residues. Germline lookup yields CDR1 GTSNPN and CDR2 SVGIG (reference sequence). The CDR3 loop is CAWSAKTGAGGYTF. The CDR3 nucleotides read TGTGCCTGGTCCGCAAAAACAGGGGCGGGTGGCTACACCTTC.

Written as DNA, the CDR3 is TGCGCCAGCAGCTTGAGGGTAATGGGGGGGAACACTGAAGCTTTCTTT. It codes for CASSLRVMGGNTEAFF. The chain employs TRBV5-1 and TRBJ1-1; D may be TRBD1 (5 bases). Germline CDR1 and CDR2: SGHRS and YFSETQ. The CDR3 covers 16 residues. V was cut by 1 base and J by 1 base, with 14 bases left in between.

The chain uses TRBV2 and TRBJ1-5; 7 bases are shared with TRBD1. With V trimmed by 5 bases and J by 8 bases, 9 bases remained unmatched. CDR3 length: 14 residues. From germline, CDR1 is SNHLY and CDR2 FYNNEI. CDR3 protein: CASSIYRGNEPQHF. The CDR3 DNA is TGTGCCAGCAGTATCTACAGGGGTAATGAGCCCCAGCATTTT. Filled out from reference TRBV2 and TRBJ1-5, the complete variable domain reads EPEVTQTPSHQVTQMGQEVILRCVPISNHLYFYWYRQILGQKVEFLVSFYNNEISEKSEIFDDQFSVERPDGSNFTLKIRSTKLEDSAMYFCASSIYRGNEPQHFGDGTRLSIL.

The chain carries TRBV20-1 and TRBJ1-2; no definite D call. V was clipped by 3 bases and J by 4 bases, with 15 bases between them. The CDR3 extends over 14 amino acids. The germline gives CDR1 DFQATT, CDR2 SNEGSKA (reference sequence). The CDR3 loop reads CSASSHSQPYGYTF. The DNA of the CDR3 is TGCAGTGCTAGTTCTCACAGTCAACCCTATGGCTACACCTTC.